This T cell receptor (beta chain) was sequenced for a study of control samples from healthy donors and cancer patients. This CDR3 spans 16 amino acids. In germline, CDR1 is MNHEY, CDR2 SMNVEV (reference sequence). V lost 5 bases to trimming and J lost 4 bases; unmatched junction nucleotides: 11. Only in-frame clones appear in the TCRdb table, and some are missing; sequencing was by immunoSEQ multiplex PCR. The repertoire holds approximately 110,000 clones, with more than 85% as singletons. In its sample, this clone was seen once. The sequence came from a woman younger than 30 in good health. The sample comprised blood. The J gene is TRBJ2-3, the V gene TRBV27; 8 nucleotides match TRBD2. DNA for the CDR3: TGTGCCAGCAGTGCCTCGGGACTAGGGGTGCCAGATACGCAGTATTTT. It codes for CASSASGLGVPDTQYF.